This T cell receptor beta chain stems from a study of T cells in Graves' hyperthyroidism and ophthalmopathy (dated by TCRdb to the late 2010s). About the study as a whole: Peripheral blood was sampled at the time of initial diagnosis, prior to any treatment. To identify TCR V-J signatures that set the groups apart, the researchers used a discovery cohort of 90 to 100 patients, made up of under 50 with Graves' ophthalmopathy and some 55 with stable Graves' hyperthyroidism. Prospective prediction of ophthalmopathy was tested in an independent validation cohort of approximately 18 hyperthyroidism patients and 17 patients who later progressed to ophthalmopathy. The 95 to 100 discovery patients were divided at random into training and test sets in a 7:3 ratio. The study also compared thyroid tissue and blood T-cell repertoires from five or six Graves' hyperthyroidism patients. After sampling, hyperthyroidism patients received methimazole starting at 30 mg daily, and ophthalmopathy patients received high-dose intravenous methylprednisolone. According to the paper, TCR Vbeta CDR3 sequencing was carried out on approximately 140 peripheral blood samples, which came from over 40 ophthalmopathy, fewer than 80 hyperthyroidism and approximately 17 progressor patients.

A patient counted as having stable Graves' hyperthyroidism if no progression to ophthalmopathy occurred over 18 months of follow-up. Hyperthyroidism patients were newly diagnosed, had a disease duration of under 2 months, and were aged 18 to 65 years. Any patient with an uncontrolled infection, another autoimmune disease, pregnancy or lactation was excluded. Diagnoses were based on clinical symptoms, serum thyroxine and TRAb, thyroid ultrasound and orbital computed tomography. PBMCs were separated from roughly 9.3 ml of fresh peripheral blood using Ficoll-Paque density gradient centrifugation. Trizol reagent was used to extract total RNA, and RNA quality was then checked on an Agilent 2100 Bioanalyzer. In regard to this clonotype: What this receptor recognizes is not known. No base qualities exist here, and no much larger clone lies one base off it.

The CDR3, from cysteine to phenylalanine, totals 17 residues. The kept DNA is CDR3 alone, 51 bases in frame from the first base. As encoded in the germline V gene, CDR1 is MGHRA while CDR2 is YSYEKL. Between the V and J ends, shortened by 0 bases and 0 bases respectively, the junction contains 14 bases. Amplification of TCR beta CDR3 regions was carried out from RNA transcripts. The TCR CDR3 was subjected to a first round of RT-PCR using the HTBI primer set and the Qiagen OneStep RT-PCR kit. The libraries were constructed in a second round of multiplex PCR and then size-selected and purified. Sequencing of the libraries was done on an Illumina HiSeq2000 using paired-end 100 bp reads. Per the source publication's procedure: SOAPnuke was used to process the raw data, removing reads that contained adapters or uncalled bases, had a mean Phred below 15, or lacked an exact match to the constant primer or identifier. COPE v1.2.5 was used to merge high-quality paired reads, and clonotypes were defined as unique nucleotide sequences. MiTCR v1.1 was used to align clonotypes to the IMGT TRBV, TRBD and TRBJ reference segments. Analysis was restricted to V-J combinations with a frequency above 0.0001, which covered over 98% of repertoires. The TCS score was defined as F50 (clonal expansion) divided by E x V (chaos), with BLOSUM62-based TCRdist calculated between CDR3 peptides within each V-J. Welch's t-statistics and random forest reduced 514 V-J features to 10 to 15, which were used in a naive Bayes classifier (R e1071). In-frame beta chains were kept once TCRdb had trimmed the public reads at Q25 with fastp and called clones with MiXCR. Rows are combined by CDR3 protein, so each entry shows the most common genes and DNA. Clone size and V and J calls follow TCRdb, not the original study. Across this sample there are 550,000 to 800,000 distinct CDR3 sequences, with about 16% seen only once. The ten biggest clones cover roughly 8% of the sample.

What the work shows at the level of the full study, not this receptor alone: No statistical method was used to set the sample size in advance, and investigators knew the group allocation. Blood samples also contained most of the expanded thyroid clonotypes (frequency above 0.001), which suggests that blood repertoires may reflect thyroid immune responses. During validation, the model predicted progression to ophthalmopathy a median of about 6.5 months ahead of onset, with approximately 70% sensitivity and about 75% specificity. In cross-validation, a model built on a 13 V-J signature told ophthalmopathy apart from stable hyperthyroidism with approximately 90% sensitivity and around 84% specificity, and in testing the same model reached 80%/75%.

This receptor was taken from a man aged 18 to 35 with Graves' hyperthyroidism. In this chain, TRBV4-1 is recombined with TRBJ1-1, and the D gene may be TRBD1, 6 bases matching. The sample taken for sequencing was blood. The DNA reads TGCGCCAGCAGCCAAGATGGGGCAGGGGCAATGAACACTGAAGCTTTCTTT. Its translation reads: CASSQDGAGAMNTEAFF.